The T cell receptor beta chain under discussion was sequenced for a study of cytomegalovirus exposure and HLA in healthy donors. The study's findings and limits: Productive rates of about 90% or about 30% were seen for most TCR beta V segments in an earlier analysis.

Comment on this clone: Its target is not known.

PCR amplification relied on 60 Vbeta primers (plus 13 Jbeta primers). The repertoire was sequenced with immunoSEQ multiplex PCR; TCRdb's copy has only in-frame clones and lacks some. The repertoire holds 100,000 to 150,000 clones, with 10% as singletons. Trimming removed 4 bases at V and 4 bases at J, with 9 bases between. This CDR3 region has 13 residues. CDR1 is SGHRS, CDR2 YFSETQ, per germline. The chain links TRBV5-1 to TRBJ1-5, with D unresolved. The sequencing input was PBMCs. This sequence originates from a woman under 30 in good health and CMV-seropositive. As DNA, the CDR3 is TGCGCCAGCAGCCCGGCGGGGAATCAGCCCCAGCATTTT. This gives the protein CASSPAGNQPQHF.